These 27 T cell receptor beta chains were all obtained from the same sample, sequenced in a study of T cells in women clearing cervical HPV infection. Data came from immunoSEQ multiplex PCR; TCRdb stores just in-frame clones and leaves some out. This listing includes about 36,000 clones. Sequencing used blood buffy coat. These receptors all come from a woman aged 18 to 75 with a cervical HPV16 infection that either progressed to CIN3+ or cleared (not recorded which).

Notes on this clone: The CDR3 end falls 3 residues outside the read, so it is completed with the germline J gene. J is TRBJ2-3 and V is TRBV6-2 or TRBV6-3, with D tentatively TRBD1 (6 bases). Germline values: CDR1 MNHEY, CDR2 SVGEGT. This CDR3 is built from 14 residues. CDR3 sequence: CASSLTGLGQPQYF. CDR3 bases read: TGTGCCAGCAGCCTCACAGGGTTAGGTCAGCCG.

The sequenced part of the CDR3 DNA is TGTGCCAGCAGTAACAACGGGGAGACG. Translating gives CASSNNGET. The full CDR3 protein reads CASSNNGETQYF. The chain combines TRBV7-6 with TRBJ2-3; maybe TRBD2 (5 bases). The CDR3 end falls 3 residues outside the read, so it is completed with the germline J gene. The CDR3 contains 12 residues. Germline loops: CDR1 SGHVS, CDR2 FNYEAQ.

Concerning this clone itself: The read stops 3 residues short of the end of the CDR3; the missing end is completed from the germline J gene. This rearrangement joins TRBV7-9 to TRBJ1-2, with 10 bases lining up with TRBD1. Germline V gene data show CDR1 as SEHNR and CDR2 as FQNEAQ (reference sequence). The CDR3 is made up of 15 amino acids. The CDR3 bases that were read are TGTGCCAGCAGCTTAGGACAGGGGGCGCTTAGAGGC. Its protein product is CASSLGQGALRG. The complete CDR3 reads CASSLGQGALRGYTF.

To note about this clone: The read ends 3 residues before the CDR3 terminus; that terminus is restored from the germline J gene. The chain employs TRBV6-1 and TRBJ1-4; D is undetermined. There are 13 residues in the CDR3. CDR1 and CDR2 from the germline V gene are MNHNS and SASEGT. Trimming stripped 3 bases from V and 4 bases from J, with 6 bases between. The sequenced part of the CDR3 DNA is TGTGCCAGCAGTGACCCCGGTAATGAAAAA. Translated: CASSDPGNEK. The full CDR3 is CASSDPGNEKLFF.

Concerning this clone: The sequenced fragment ends 3 residues before the CDR3 boundary, so the rest is inferred from the germline J gene. The V call is TRBV20-1, the J call TRBJ2-5, with D possibly being TRBD1 (5 bases). CDR1 is DFQATT and CDR2 is SNEGSKA in the germline V gene (reference sequence). V dropped 0 bases and J dropped 2 bases, with 7 bases sitting between them. The CDR3 length is 13 residues. CDR3: CSAREHRQETQYF. CDR3 DNA, as far as it was read: TGCAGTGCTAGAGAGCACAGGCAAGAGACC.

Of note for this clone: The read ends 3 residues before the CDR3 terminus; that terminus is restored from the germline J gene. This sequence joins TRBV5-1 and TRBJ1-2; 8 bases line up with TRBD1. Germline CDR1 SGHRS, CDR2 YFSETQ. Unmatched junction bases numbered 6, after V lost 3 bases and J lost 2 bases. The CDR3 spans 15 residues. The CDR3 spells CASSSDRGQNYGYTF. The part of the CDR3 DNA that was read is TGCGCCAGCAGCTCAGACAGGGGTCAGAACTATGGC.

As concerns this clone: Coverage ceases 3 residues before the CDR3 finishes, and the germline J gene fills in the end. V gene TRBV6-1 combines with J gene TRBJ2-4, with no clear D. Per germline, CDR1 MNHNS and CDR2 SASEGT. The CDR3 spans 13 residues. The CDR3 protein is CASSEIQNYGQYF. Partial CDR3 DNA: TGTGCCAGCAGTGAAATCCAGAACTATGGT.

About this clone itself: The read ends 3 residues before the CDR3 terminus; that terminus is restored from the germline J gene. This rearrangement joins TRBV7-3 to TRBJ1-4; D remains ambiguous. Germline CDR1 and CDR2: SGHTA and FQGTGA. The CDR3 has 15 residues. Partial CDR3 DNA: TGTGCCAGCAGCTTAATAAGGTCAGGAAATTCACCA. The encoded protein is CASSLIRSGNSP. The full CDR3 protein is CASSLIRSGNSPLFF.

Considering frequency, this clone is medium-sized (0.01 to 0.1%). The read is 3 residues too short to cover the CDR3 end, so that end is filled in from the germline J gene. The chain recombines TRBV7-8 with TRBJ2-4; D remains unclear. CDR3 length: 11 amino acids. Trimming pared 3 bases from V and 7 bases from J, leaving 4 bases between. Per germline, CDR1 SGHVS and CDR2 FQNEAQ. The DNA read from the CDR3 is TGTGCCAGCAGCTTTTCTAACATT. Protein: CASSFSNI. The CDR3 in full is CASSFSNIQYF.

Measured by frequency, this clone is medium-sized (0.01 to 0.1%). From the germline J gene comes the end of the CDR3, since the read stops 3 residues before it. This sequence joins TRBV6-4 and TRBJ2-3; TRBD1 matches 8 bases. V shed 0 bases and J 4 bases; nucleotides not matched to a gene: 3. This CDR3 comprises 15 residues. CDR1 and CDR2 (germline): MRHNA, SNTAGT. The CDR3 sequence is CASSDSQTGADTQYF. CDR3 DNA (partial): TGTGCCAGCAGTGACTCCCAGACAGGGGCAGATACG.

On this clone: The CDR3 is cut off 3 residues early in the read; its end comes from the germline J gene. This chain links TRBV18 with TRBJ1-2; D might be TRBD1 (6 bases). The CDR3 has 18 amino acids. Germline values: CDR1 KGHSH, CDR2 LQKENI. CDR3 DNA, as far as it was read: TGTGCCAGCTCACCACCGGGGGCACTAGCGGATTTCACAGATACC. This codes for CASSPPGALADFTDT. The full CDR3 is CASSPPGALADFTDTYTF.

As to this clone: The read ends 3 residues before the CDR3 terminus; that terminus is restored from the germline J gene. V and J are TRBV5-1 and TRBJ2-7; D ambiguous. V lost 4 bases and J 0 bases, leaving 11 bases between the germline ends. Germline V gene lookup returns CDR1 SGHRS and CDR2 YFSETQ. This CDR3 comprises 14 residues. Incomplete CDR3 DNA: TGCGCCAGCAGCGTAGCCAGTAGCTCCTACGAG. Its protein is CASSVASSSYE. The whole CDR3 is CASSVASSSYEQYF.

As to this clone: The sequenced fragment ends 3 residues before the CDR3 boundary, so the rest is inferred from the germline J gene. The genes are TRBV2 and TRBJ1-5; weak D call: TRBD1 (5 bases). Trimming cost V 7 bases and J 4 bases, with 14 bases left between them. The CDR3 extends over 14 amino acids. Looked up from germline, CDR1 is SNHLY and CDR2 is FYNNEI. CDR3 DNA, as far as it was read: TGTGCCAGCACGTCCGGGGGATGGAATCAGCCC. Protein: CASTSGGWNQP. The whole CDR3 sequence is CASTSGGWNQPQHF.

About this clone itself: The read ends 3 residues early relative to the CDR3; the germline J gene fills the gap. The V gene is TRBV19, the J gene TRBJ2-2; unclear D gene. This CDR3 is built from 13 residues. Per germline, CDR1 LNHDA and CDR2 SQIVND (reference sequence). The CDR3 bases that were read are TGTGCCAGTAGATCCGGGTATAGGTCACCG. This sequence encodes CASRSGYRSP. The full-length CDR3 reads as CASRSGYRSPLFF.

CDR3 amino acids: CASTGRDRTSAGELFF. The CDR3 DNA, read in part, is TGTGCCAGTACCGGCCGGGACAGGACCTCTGCCGGGGAG. The V and J genes are TRBV19 and TRBJ2-2; 8 bases line up with TRBD1. From the germline J gene comes the end of the CDR3, since the read stops 3 residues before it. The germline CDR1 and CDR2 sequences are LNHDA and SQIVND (reference sequence). The V and J ends lost 7 bases and 6 bases, in that order; junction bases with no gene match: 13. This CDR3 is built from 16 residues.

Comments on this clone: Mismatch with germline at one junction end may stem from a read error. Read data end 3 residues before the CDR3 end; the end is taken from the germline J gene. V is TRBV7-7 and J is TRBJ2-2; D is unclear. Germline CDR1 SSHAT, CDR2 FNYEAQ (reference sequence). The length of the CDR3 is 14 residues. CDR3 DNA (partial): TGTGCTAGCAGCTCCGATGCAACTAATGAAAAG. Its protein product is CASSSDATNEK. The full CDR3 is CASSSDATNEKLFF.

Points on this clone: The CDR3 is cut off 3 residues early in the read; its end comes from the germline J gene. This same CDR3 is encoded by further DNA sequences in the sample. This chain connects TRBV5-1 to TRBJ2-1; a weak D match, TRBD1 (6 bases). V gave up 4 bases and J gave up 4 bases, with 15 bases separating them. The CDR3 is 15 residues long. The germline gives CDR1 SGHRS, CDR2 YFSETQ. CDR3 protein: CASSLEGQGYNEQFF. CDR3 DNA (partial): TGCGCCAGCAGCCTGGAAGGGCAGGGGTACAATGAG.

For this clone: The read terminates 3 residues before the CDR3 end, so the remaining end is supplied by the germline J gene. The V and J genes are TRBV20-1 and TRBJ1-2; 7 bases are a match to TRBD1. CDR3 length equals 12 residues. Germline CDR1 DFQATT, CDR2 SNEGSKA (reference sequence). CDR3 DNA, as far as it was read: TGCAGTGCTAGGACGACAGGGTTGGGC. The encoded protein is CSARTTGLG. The whole CDR3 sequence reads CSARTTGLGYTF.

In regard to this clone: The observed sequence ends 3 residues before the CDR3 terminus, with the missing tail filled in from the germline J gene. V gene TRBV7-6 combines with J gene TRBJ1-4; TRBD1 is a possible D gene (6 bases). V was shortened by 1 base and J by 0 bases, with 9 bases between the two germline ends. The germline gives CDR1 SGHVS, CDR2 FNYEAQ. The CDR3 extends over 16 amino acids. CDR3 region: CASSLEGGATNEKLFF. The covered CDR3 bases are TGTGCCAGCAGCTTAGAGGGGGGGGCAACTAATGAAAAA.

Details on this clone: The read gets to within 3 residues of the CDR3 end, and the germline J gene fills in the rest. The chain links TRBV20-1 to TRBJ2-3; D call uncertain. The V and J ends lost 0 bases and 5 bases respectively, with 18 bases between them. Per the germline V gene, CDR1 is DFQATT and CDR2 is SNEGSKA (reference sequence). This CDR3 has 16 residues. CDR3 DNA, as far as it was read: TGCAGTGCTAGAGATTTCGGGTTTGCAGTGGGAGATACG. Amino acids: CSARDFGFAVGDT. The CDR3 in full is CSARDFGFAVGDTQYF.

Concerning this clone: One junction end does not reproduce the germline sequence, and a read error may be involved. The read terminates 3 residues before the CDR3 end, so the remaining end is supplied by the germline J gene. The chain is built from TRBV7-7 and TRBJ2-2; TRBD1 aligns across 9 bases. The germline V gene has CDR1 SSHAT and CDR2 FNYEAQ (reference sequence). The CDR3 contains 14 residues. The CDR3 reads CASSRDRDAGELFF. The covered CDR3 bases are TGTGCTAGCAGCAGGGACAGGGACGCCGGGGAG.

As to this clone: The sequence runs out 3 residues before the end of the CDR3; the remainder is reconstructed from the germline J gene. The gene calls are TRBV7-9 and TRBJ2-7; 10 bases agree with TRBD1. CDR1 SEHNR and CDR2 FQNEAQ come from the germline V gene (reference sequence). The CDR3 has 14 amino acids. Trimming removed 5 bases from V and 5 bases from J; junction bases left unmatched: 6. CDR3 sequence: CASSRLGQGDEQYF. Incomplete CDR3 DNA: TGTGCCAGCAGCCGCCTTGGACAGGGGGACGAG.

As concerns this clone: The read finishes 3 residues shy of the CDR3 end, and the germline J gene is used to complete it. The chain couples TRBV19 to TRBJ1-4; 8 bases agree with TRBD1. Germline CDR1 is LNHDA and CDR2 is SQIVND (reference sequence). V shed 8 bases and J 5 bases; nucleotides not matched to a gene: 13. This CDR3 has 16 residues. CDR3 DNA, as far as it was read: TGTGCCAGTTCGCGAGCTGGACAGGGTAGGAATGAAAAA. It translates to CASSRAGQGRNEK. In full, the CDR3 reads CASSRAGQGRNEKLFF.

Of note for this clone: The read finishes 3 residues shy of the CDR3 end, and the germline J gene is used to complete it. V and J are TRBV20-1 and TRBJ2-1, with TRBD2 identical over 11 bases. The CDR3 consists of 14 residues. The junction had 5 bases not matched to a gene; V was cut back by 6 bases and J by 4 bases. CDR1 DFQATT and CDR2 SNEGSKA come from the germline V gene (reference sequence). CDR3 in amino acids: CSASLAGGYNEQFF. The sequenced CDR3 bases are TGCAGTGCGAGCCTAGCGGGGGGATACAATGAG.

With respect to this clone: The read ends 3 residues before the CDR3 terminus; that terminus is restored from the germline J gene. V and J are TRBV18 and TRBJ2-3; D gene unclear. The CDR3 totals 13 residues. Per germline, CDR1 KGHSH and CDR2 LQKENI. The covered CDR3 bases are TGTGCCAGCTCACCGACCACAGAAGGGACG. Amino acid sequence: CASSPTTEGT. The complete CDR3 sequence is CASSPTTEGTQYF.

On this clone itself: The CDR3 goes on 3 residues after the read ends, and that part is filled in from the germline J gene. The chain has TRBV18 and TRBJ2-2; a weak D match, TRBD2 (6 bases). CDR3 length equals 13 residues. The germline gives CDR1 KGHSH, CDR2 LQKENI. The part of the CDR3 DNA that was read is TGTGCCAGCTCACCCAGTTTCGGGGGAAAG. Translation gives CASSPSFGGK. The CDR3 in its entirety is CASSPSFGGKLFF.

Note on this clone: The read ends 3 residues before the CDR3 terminus; that terminus is restored from the germline J gene. V gene TRBV10-3 combines with J gene TRBJ1-2; 8 nucleotides agree with TRBD1. This CDR3 spans 14 amino acids. CDR1 and CDR2 (germline): ENHRY, SYGVKD. Trimming cost V 10 bases and J 3 bases; bases outside gene matches: 10. The CDR3 DNA, read in part, is TGTGCCAGTCTTCAGGGGGCGCAGGACTATGGC. Translating it yields CASLQGAQDYG. The complete CDR3 sequence is CASLQGAQDYGYTF.